The present entry profiles one T cell receptor (beta chain) with its context. The CDR3 has 14 amino acids. Trimming removed 0 bases from V and 1 base from J, with 6 bases in between. Germline V gene data show CDR1 as MNHEY and CDR2 as SMNVEV (reference sequence). This sample stems from a study of cytomegalovirus exposure and HLA in healthy donors. The PCR used 60 Vbeta and 13 Jbeta primers. The repertoire was sequenced with immunoSEQ multiplex PCR; TCRdb's copy has only in-frame clones and lacks some. The repertoire shows approximately 200,000 clones; the top ten hold roughly 0.74%. The clonotype was recovered from a boy between 10 and 17 years old in good health and CMV-seronegative. Sequencing was carried out using PBMCs. V and J are TRBV27 and TRBJ1-1; no clear D gene. The CDR3 sequence: CASSLSRRNTEAFF. For the CDR3, the DNA is TGTGCCAGCAGTTTATCTCGGAGGAACACTGAAGCTTTCTTT.